This TCR beta chain was profiled in a study of T cells in localized non-small cell lung cancer. Study-level results: Among the tissues sampled, uninvolved adjacent lung had the highest T cell clonality, above tumor. Greater T cell density in blood accompanied longer overall survival.

Method: immunoSEQ multiplex PCR; TCRdb's copy keeps in-frame clones and lacks some. Here the sample spans 30,000 or so clones, approximately 91% being singletons. This clone showed up just once. The antigen remains unidentified. The CDR3 loop spans 14 amino acids. The ends lost 3 bases at V and 5 bases at J; junction bases unmatched: 5. Germline V CDR1 and CDR2: SGDLS, YYNGEE. The V call is TRBV9, the J call TRBJ1-1; 9 positions agree with TRBD1. This TCR came from a woman aged 35-70 years with stage III lung adenocarcinoma. The sample consisted of peripheral blood mononuclear cells, taken before any cancer treatment. CDR3 nucleotides: TGTGCCAGCAGCGGTAGGGACAGGGTAACTGAAGCTTTCTTT. This translates into CASSGRDRVTEAFF.